Described below is a single T cell receptor beta chain sequence and its context. In the authors' methods: Reference gene primer amplification in the assay estimated nucleated cell counts. Profiled with immunoSEQ multiplex PCR; TCRdb holds only in-frame clones, not every one. V, J and clone size reflect that table, while D and trimming were determined from the DNA. The table lists around 380,000 clones, approximately 77% of them singletons. This sample was taken from a study of blood T cell repertoires in COVID-19. On the study more broadly: Whether acute or convalescent, the COVID-19 samples came from the United States, Italy and Spain. The cDNA or gDNA used as material had been derived from T cells, B-cell-depleted T cells, or PBMCs.

Trimming removed 1 base from V and 4 bases from J, with 14 bases in between. This CDR3 has 15 amino acids. Germline V gives CDR1 MDHEN, CDR2 SYDVKM. The V and J genes are TRBV28 and TRBJ2-7; maybe TRBD1 (6 bases). The sample taken for sequencing was peripheral blood. This receptor was obtained from a human donor with acute or convalescent COVID-19. The donor label of this sample is uncertain. The DNA of the CDR3 is TGTGCCAGCAGTTTATCCGAGACAGGCGGTTACGAGCAGTACTTC. Translating it yields CASSLSETGGYEQYF.